This T cell receptor (beta chain) was recovered during a study of cytotoxic CD8 clonotypes in ibrutinib-treated CLL. Across the study: Partial responses numbered some 24 and complete responses 2; after a median around 74 months, about 15 stayed remitted and around 12 progressed.

Sequencing was performed with immunoSEQ multiplex PCR; in TCRdb, only in-frame clones are kept and a portion is missing. Of about 330,000 clones in the sample, around 66% are singletons; the top ten hold around 6.5%. The CDR3 runs to 13 residues. V dropped 6 bases and J dropped 4 bases, with 12 bases sitting between them. Germline V CDR1 and CDR2: MNHEY, SVGAGI. This sequence originates from a human donor with chronic lymphocytic leukemia. The sample was PBMCs, taken after 36 months of ibrutinib treatment. The chain is built from TRBV6-5 and TRBJ1-2; D ambiguous. CDR3 bases: TGTGCCAGCAGCTTAGGACCGATCTATGGCTACACCTTC. It codes for CASSLGPIYGYTF.